A single sample is the source of the 26 T cell receptor beta chains below, sequenced in a study of response to subunit inactivated influenza vaccine. TCRdb processed the RT-PCR reads anew with MiXCR; each CDR3 protein has one entry. The sample has a few hundred thousand distinct CDR3 sequences, 21% seen once. Sequencing was performed on PBMCs from blood, taken less than 22 months after vaccination. Receptors were obtained from a man between 45 and 75 years old who received an inactivated influenza vaccine.

The CDR3 DNA reads TGTGCCAGCAGTTTAGGGGGGACAGGGTTTTTTTACGAGCAGTACTTC. It is translated as CASSLGGTGFFYEQYF. The chain is built from TRBV28 and TRBJ2-7; TRBD1 matches 9 bases. CDR1 MDHEN and CDR2 SYDVKM come from the germline V gene. There are 16 residues in the CDR3. V dropped 2 bases and J dropped 4; count of bases not matched to a gene: 9.

The chain uses TRBV11-3 and TRBJ2-5, with 8 bases aligning to TRBD2. The CDR3 covers 16 residues. Germline loops: CDR1 SGHNT, CDR2 YENEEA. The V segment lost 2 bases and the J segment 1 base; nucleotides outside the gene matches: 6. The CDR3 DNA reads as TGTGCCAGCAGCTTATTGGCGGGGGGCCTCCAAGAGACCCAGTACTTC. Protein sequence: CASSLLAGGLQETQYF.

In this sample, this clonotype turned up many times. The genes are TRBV2 and TRBJ2-2; 10 nucleotides match TRBD1. Germline CDR1 SNHLY, CDR2 FYNNEI. V lost 4 bases, J lost 4 bases, and 6 bases stayed unmatched. There are 16 residues in the CDR3. The CDR3 here is CASSGYRDRGTGELFF. CDR3 sequence (DNA): TGTGCCAGCAGTGGATACCGGGACAGGGGCACCGGGGAGCTGTTTTTT.

The CDR3 DNA reads TGTGCCAGCAGCCAAGATCCCCGGGACAGATATGAAGCTTTCTTT. It codes for CASSQDPRDRYEAFF. The chain carries TRBV4-2 and TRBJ1-1; 7 bases are shared with TRBD1. Trimming removed 0 bases from V and 7 bases from J; junction bases left unmatched: 8. Germline lookup yields CDR1 LGHNA and CDR2 YNFKEQ. This CDR3 has 15 amino acids.

CDR3 region: CASSPHFRDPSEETQYF. In DNA form, the CDR3 reads TGTGCCAGCAGCCCCCATTTCCGGGACCCCTCGGAAGAGACCCAGTACTTC. This chain connects TRBV28 to TRBJ2-5; either TRBD1 or TRBD2 may fit D (5 bases each). This CDR3 is built from 17 residues. V was clipped by 6 bases and J by 3 bases, with 23 bases between them. Germline loops: CDR1 MDHEN, CDR2 SYDVKM. Supplemented by reference TRBV28 and TRBJ2-5, the full variable domain reads DVKVTQSSRYLVKRTGEKVFLECVQDMDHENMFWYRQDPGLGLRLIYFSYDVKMKEKGDIPEGYSVSREKKERFSLILESASTNQTSMYLCASSPHFRDPSEETQYFGPGTRLLVL.

This clonotype was counted between two and nine times. The chain uses TRBV7-2 and TRBJ1-4; 7 positions agree with TRBD1. The CDR3 spans 14 residues. From germline, CDR1 is SGHTA and CDR2 FQGNSA. Trimming at V came to 5 bases and at J to 2 bases, leaving 2 bases not matched to a gene. CDR3 amino acids: CASSRRGTNEKLFF. Here the CDR3 DNA reads TGTGCCAGCAGCCGCAGGGGGACTAATGAAAAACTGTTTTTT.

In its sample, this clonotype was seen many times. The CDR3: CASSQDGVQPQHF. Written as DNA, the CDR3 is TGTGCCAGCAGCCAAGATGGGGTTCAGCCCCAGCATTTT. The V call is TRBV3-1, the J call TRBJ1-5, with D unresolved. Germline V gene lookup returns CDR1 LGHDT and CDR2 YNNKEL (reference sequence). The CDR3 has 13 residues. The V end lost 0 bases, the J end lost 6 bases, and 6 bases lay between the germline ends.

DNA for the CDR3: TGTGCCAGCAGCTTAATGCAGGGCTCCTACGAGCAGTACTTC. It encodes CASSLMQGSYEQYF. The V gene is TRBV11-2, the J gene TRBJ2-7, with TRBD1 as a possible D gene (5 bases). The germline V and J ends were trimmed by 2 bases and 0 bases, with 8 bases remaining between them. Germline-derived CDR1 and CDR2 are SGHAT and FQNNGV. The CDR3 loop spans 14 amino acids.

This clonotype was recorded at least ten times. This chain connects TRBV5-1 to TRBJ1-1; D possibly corresponds to TRBD1 (5 bases). CDR1 is SGHRS and CDR2 is YFSETQ in the germline V gene. The CDR3 loop spans 13 amino acids. Trimming pared 4 bases from V and 1 base from J, leaving 8 bases between. In nucleotides, the CDR3 is TGCGCCAGCAGCATTACAGGGAACACTGAAGCTTTCTTT. Protein product: CASSITGNTEAFF.

The chain employs TRBV7-2 and TRBJ2-7; D not resolved. The germline V gene has CDR1 SGHTA and CDR2 FQGNSA. The ends were cut back, 6 bases at V and 2 bases at J, with 8 bases in the middle. The CDR3 contains 12 residues. CDR3 region: CASSPDTYEQYF. The CDR3 DNA follows: TGTGCCAGCAGTCCCGATACCTACGAGCAGTACTTC.

The table lists this clonotype with a few counts. J is TRBJ1-5 and V is TRBV20-1; 7 nucleotides match TRBD1. Germline V gene data show CDR1 as DFQATT and CDR2 as SNEGSKA (reference sequence). V trimming: 6 bases; J trimming: 1 base; junction bases outside the gene matches: 9. CDR3 length: 15 amino acids. The CDR3 here is CSADRTGGSNQPQHF. The DNA of the CDR3 is TGCAGTGCCGACAGGACAGGAGGGAGCAATCAGCCCCAGCATTTT.

The rearrangement uses TRBV3-1 and TRBJ2-5, with 8 bases matching TRBD2. The CDR3 contains 15 residues. Germline lookup yields CDR1 LGHDT and CDR2 YNNKEL (reference sequence). V lost 4 bases to trimming and J lost 5 bases; unmatched junction nucleotides: 9. The CDR3 sequence is CASSPRGGPGETQYF. CDR3 DNA sequence: TGTGCCAGCAGCCCCCGGGGGGGGCCAGGGGAGACCCAGTACTTC.

Written as DNA, the CDR3 is TGCGCCACCAAACCGGACAGGGGACTTAACACCGGGGAGCTGTTTTTT. Amino acid sequence: CATKPDRGLNTGELFF. The chain has TRBV5-1 and TRBJ2-2, with TRBD1 matching 9 bases. Germline CDR1 is SGHRS and CDR2 is YFSETQ. The length of the CDR3 is 16 residues. V trimming: 9 bases; J trimming: 2 bases; junction bases outside the gene matches: 11. The full variable domain, completed using reference TRBV5-1 and TRBJ2-2, is KAGVTQTPRYLIKTRGQQVTLSCSPISGHRSVSWYQQTPGQGLQFLFEYFSETQRNKGNFPGRFSGRQFSNSRSEMNVSTLELGDSALYLCATKPDRGLNTGELFFGEGSRLTVL.

This clonotype was found many times. The chain joins TRBV12-3 or TRBV12-4 to TRBJ1-1, with TRBD1 matching 8 bases. The CDR3 consists of 13 residues. Trimming took 6 bases from V and 6 from J; bases not matched to a gene: 6. Here the CDR3 DNA reads TGTGCCAGCAGCCGGGACAGGATTTCTGAAGCTTTCTTT. Translated: CASSRDRISEAFF.

This clonotype was seen repeatedly, ten times or more. The chain links TRBV11-2 to TRBJ1-2; D possibly corresponds to TRBD1 (5 bases). Germline assignment: CDR1 SGHAT and CDR2 FQNNGV. Trimming shortened V by 1 base and J by 3 bases, and 9 bases separated the two germline ends. CDR3 size: 14 residues. CDR3 sequence: CASSLVGTDYGYTF. CDR3 nucleotides: TGTGCCAGCAGCTTAGTAGGGACTGACTATGGCTACACCTTC.

This clonotype was picked up a small number of times. The chain links TRBV27 to TRBJ1-5, with 8 bases matching TRBD1. The junction had 5 bases not matched to a gene; V was cut back by 4 bases and J by 6 bases. Germline V lookup: CDR1 MNHEY, CDR2 SMNVEV (reference sequence). The CDR3 consists of 14 residues. The CDR3 reads CASSYRGSGQPQHF. The CDR3 bases are TGTGCCAGCAGTTACAGGGGGTCGGGTCAGCCCCAGCATTTT.

The chain carries TRBV5-1 and TRBJ2-2; no firm D call. The CDR3 is 13 residues long. The V and J ends lost 6 bases and 1 base respectively, with 7 bases between them. Germline assignment: CDR1 SGHRS and CDR2 YFSETQ. CDR3: CASNDLNTGELFF. DNA of the CDR3: TGCGCCAGCAACGATCTGAACACCGGGGAGCTGTTTTTT.

This clonotype has only a few counts. The chain carries TRBV29-1 and TRBJ2-7; no firm D call. Trimming shortened V by 4 bases and J by 3 bases, and 13 bases separated the two germline ends. This CDR3 spans 13 amino acids. Germline-derived CDR1 and CDR2 are SQVTM and ANQGSEA. The CDR3 reads CSVVWSLDYEQYF. The CDR3 nucleotides are TGCAGCGTTGTGTGGAGCCTGGACTACGAGCAGTACTTC.

The chain recombines TRBV20-1 with TRBJ2-1; D call uncertain. The CDR3 sequence is 10 residues long. Per germline, CDR1 DFQATT and CDR2 SNEGSKA (reference sequence). Between the trimmed V and J ends, which lost 5 bases and 14 bases, there was a span of 13 bases. Here the CDR3 reads CSAQDQREFF. The DNA for the CDR3 is TGCAGTGCTCAAGACCAACGGGAGTTCTTC.

V is TRBV28 and J is TRBJ1-2; D is perhaps TRBD1 (6 bases). This CDR3 comprises 14 residues. Between the trimmed V and J ends, which lost 6 bases and 4 bases, there was a span of 15 bases. Germline CDR1 MDHEN, CDR2 SYDVKM. The CDR3 here is CASSSGTLGYGYTF. CDR3 in DNA: TGTGCCAGCAGCTCCGGGACATTGGGCTATGGCTACACCTTC.

The rearrangement joins TRBV5-6 to TRBJ2-2, with TRBD2 matching over 12 bases. With V trimmed by 4 bases and J by 6 bases, 4 bases remained unmatched. Germline lookup yields CDR1 SGHDT and CDR2 YYEEEE. The CDR3 runs 15 residues. CDR3 bases: TGTGCCAGCAGCCGACTAGCGGGAGAAGCCGGGGAGCTGTTTTTT. This gives the protein CASSRLAGEAGELFF.

The chain combines TRBV20-1 with TRBJ1-6; D is uncertain. This CDR3 has 13 residues. Per germline, CDR1 DFQATT and CDR2 SNEGSKA (reference sequence). Trimming shortened V by 3 bases and J by 7 bases, and 10 bases separated the two germline ends. CDR3 in amino acids: CSASMGINSPLHF. DNA for the CDR3: TGCAGTGCTAGCATGGGGATCAATTCACCCCTCCACTTT.

This clonotype was detected ten times or more. The chain joins TRBV24-1 to TRBJ1-1; TRBD1 matches 7 bases. V was pared by 2 bases and J by 1 base, with 3 bases of the junction left unmatched. The CDR3 is made up of 15 amino acids. The germline gives CDR1 KGHDR, CDR2 SFDVKD. CDR3 DNA: TGTGCCACCAGTGATTATGAGGGGGCGAACACTGAAGCTTTCTTT. Its translation: CATSDYEGANTEAFF.

V usage is TRBV6-1 and J usage is TRBJ1-1; a possible D gene is TRBD1 (5 bases). Per germline, CDR1 MNHNS and CDR2 SASEGT. V was clipped by 6 bases and J by 0 bases, with 11 bases between them. The CDR3 is made up of 14 amino acids. The CDR3 bases are TGTGCCAGCAGCCCCGGACATATGAACACTGAAGCTTTCTTT. It translates to CASSPGHMNTEAFF.

This chain uses TRBV20-1 with TRBJ2-5; D ambiguous. This CDR3 has 11 residues. CDR1 and CDR2 from the germline V gene are DFQATT and SNEGSKA (reference sequence). Trimming removed 7 bases from V and 4 bases from J, with 10 bases in between. CDR3 DNA sequence: TGCAGTGTTTTGTTTAGAGAGACCCAGTACTTC. This sequence encodes CSVLFRETQYF.

About this clonotype itself: At one end, the junction sequence differs from germline, possibly due to a read error. The rearrangement uses TRBV4-3 and TRBJ2-2; TRBD2 is a possible D gene (6 bases). CDR1 and CDR2 (germline): LGHNA, YSLEER. The CDR3 runs 16 residues. The CDR3 sequence is CASSQERGWGAGDLFF. In DNA, the CDR3 is TGCGCCAGCAGCCAAGAGCGGGGATGGGGAGCCGGGGATCTGTTTTTT.